This T cell receptor beta chain was captured by sequencing in a study of blood T cell repertoires in COVID-19. Study details: The samples span acute and convalescent COVID-19 from the United States, Italy and Spain. PBMCs, B-cell-depleted T cells, or T cells provided the cDNA or gDNA that made up the material.

Original data processing: Cell counts per sample came from amplifying reference gene primers. Repertoires were generated with immunoSEQ multiplex PCR, while TCRdb's copy carries only in-frame clones and drops some. V, J and clone size reflect that table, while D and trimming were determined from the DNA. The data show about 84,000 clones, approximately 83% seen once. CDR3 length: 16 amino acids. V shed 6 bases and J 2 bases; nucleotides not matched to a gene: 9. Germline lookup yields CDR1 SGHTA and CDR2 FQGNSA. The source is a woman of 80 years or more with acute or convalescent COVID-19. V and J are TRBV7-2 and TRBJ2-7, with TRBD2 matching over 11 bases. Sequenced input: peripheral blood. The CDR3: CASSPDSGRGTYEQYF. The CDR3 DNA follows: TGTGCCAGCAGTCCCGATAGCGGGAGGGGCACCTACGAGCAGTACTTC.